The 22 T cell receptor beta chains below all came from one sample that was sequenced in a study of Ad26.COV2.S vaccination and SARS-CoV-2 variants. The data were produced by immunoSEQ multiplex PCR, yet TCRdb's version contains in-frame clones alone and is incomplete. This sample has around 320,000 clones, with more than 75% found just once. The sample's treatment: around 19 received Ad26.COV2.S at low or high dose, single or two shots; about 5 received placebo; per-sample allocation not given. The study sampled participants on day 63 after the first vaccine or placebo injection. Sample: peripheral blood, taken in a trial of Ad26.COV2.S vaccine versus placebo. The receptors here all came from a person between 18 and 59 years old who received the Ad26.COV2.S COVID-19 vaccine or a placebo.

The CDR3 reads CASSYVAGQLYGYTF. The CDR3 DNA sequence: TGTGCCAGCAGTTACGTGGCAGGCCAACTCTATGGCTACACCTTC. V and J are TRBV6-5 and TRBJ1-2; no firm D call. V gave up 2 bases and J gave up 4 bases, with 14 bases separating them. Germline V CDR1 and CDR2: MNHEY, SVGAGI. The CDR3 runs 15 residues.

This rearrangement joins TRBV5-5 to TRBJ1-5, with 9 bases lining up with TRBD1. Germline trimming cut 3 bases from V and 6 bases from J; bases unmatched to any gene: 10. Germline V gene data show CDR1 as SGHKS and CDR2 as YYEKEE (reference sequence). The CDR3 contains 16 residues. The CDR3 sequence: CASSWGTGLLTQPQHF. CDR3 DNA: TGTGCCAGCAGCTGGGGGACAGGGTTGTTAACTCAGCCCCAGCATTTT. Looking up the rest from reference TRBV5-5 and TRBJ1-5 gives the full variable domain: DAGVTQSPTHLIKTRGQQVTLRCSPISGHKSVSWYQQVLGQGPQFIFQYYEKEERGRGNFPDRFSARQFPNYSSELNVNALLLGDSALYLCASSWGTGLLTQPQHFGDGTRLSIL.

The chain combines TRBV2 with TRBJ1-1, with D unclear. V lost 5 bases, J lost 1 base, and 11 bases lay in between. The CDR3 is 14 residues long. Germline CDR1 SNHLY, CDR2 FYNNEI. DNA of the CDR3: TGTGCCAGCAGTCCTAGGATGGGGAACACTGAAGCTTTCTTT. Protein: CASSPRMGNTEAFF.

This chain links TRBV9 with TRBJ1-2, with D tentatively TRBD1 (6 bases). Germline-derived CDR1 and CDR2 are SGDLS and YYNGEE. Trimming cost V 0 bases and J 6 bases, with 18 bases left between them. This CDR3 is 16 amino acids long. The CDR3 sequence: CASSVAKGGYRNGYTF. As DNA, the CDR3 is TGTGCCAGCAGCGTAGCAAAAGGGGGGTATCGAAATGGCTACACCTTC. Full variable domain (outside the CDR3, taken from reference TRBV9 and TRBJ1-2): DSGVTQTPKHLITATGQRVTLRCSPRSGDLSVYWYQQSLDQGLQFLIQYYNGEERAKGNILERFSAQQFPDLHSELNLSSLELGDSALYFCASSVAKGGYRNGYTFGSGTRLTVV.

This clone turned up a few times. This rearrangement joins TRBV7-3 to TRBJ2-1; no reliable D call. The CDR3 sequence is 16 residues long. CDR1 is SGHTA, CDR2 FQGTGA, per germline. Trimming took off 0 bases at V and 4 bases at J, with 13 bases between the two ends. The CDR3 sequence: CASSLTYAVGYNEQFF. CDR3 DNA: TGTGCCAGCAGCTTAACATATGCGGTCGGATACAATGAGCAGTTCTTC.

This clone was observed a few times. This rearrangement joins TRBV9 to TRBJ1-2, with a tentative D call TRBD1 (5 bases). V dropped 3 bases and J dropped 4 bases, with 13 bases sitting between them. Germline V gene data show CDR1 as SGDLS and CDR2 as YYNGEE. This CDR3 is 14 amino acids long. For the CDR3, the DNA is TGTGCCAGCAGCGCGGACCTTGGGGGCTATGGCTACACCTTC. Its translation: CASSADLGGYGYTF.

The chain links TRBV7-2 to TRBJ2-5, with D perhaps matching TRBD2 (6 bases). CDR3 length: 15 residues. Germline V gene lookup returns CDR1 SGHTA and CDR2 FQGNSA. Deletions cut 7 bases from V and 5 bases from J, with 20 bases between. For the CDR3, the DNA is TGTGCCAGCACCCAGGGTGGGACTCTTCGGGAGACCCAGTACTTC. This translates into CASTQGGTLRETQYF.

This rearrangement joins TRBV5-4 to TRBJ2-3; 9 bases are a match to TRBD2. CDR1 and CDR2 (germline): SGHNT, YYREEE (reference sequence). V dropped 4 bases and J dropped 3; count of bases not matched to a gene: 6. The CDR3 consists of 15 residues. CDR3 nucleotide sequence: TGTGCCAGCAGCCCGCGGGGGGGCCATACAGATACGCAGTATTTT. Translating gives CASSPRGGHTDTQYF. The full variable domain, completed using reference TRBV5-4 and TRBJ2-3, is ETGVTQSPTHLIKTRGQQVTLRCSSQSGHNTVSWYQQALGQGPQFIFQYYREEENGRGNFPPRFSGLQFPNYSSELNVNALELDDSALYLCASSPRGGHTDTQYFGPGTRLTVL.

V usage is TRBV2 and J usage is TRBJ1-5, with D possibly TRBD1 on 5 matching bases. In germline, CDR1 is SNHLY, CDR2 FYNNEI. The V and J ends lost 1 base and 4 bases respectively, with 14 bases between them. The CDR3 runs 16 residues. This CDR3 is CASSEVPGWGNQPQHF. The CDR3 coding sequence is TGTGCCAGCAGTGAAGTTCCAGGATGGGGGAATCAGCCCCAGCATTTT.

The CDR3 sequence: CASSITGAGPHGYTF. CDR3 nucleotide sequence: TGTGCCAGTAGTATAACCGGAGCAGGGCCTCACGGCTACACCTTC. The chain uses TRBV19 and TRBJ1-2, with D possibly matching TRBD1 (5 bases). This CDR3 region has 15 residues. The germline V gene has CDR1 LNHDA and CDR2 SQIVND (reference sequence). V was pared by 2 bases and J by 8 bases, with 18 bases between.

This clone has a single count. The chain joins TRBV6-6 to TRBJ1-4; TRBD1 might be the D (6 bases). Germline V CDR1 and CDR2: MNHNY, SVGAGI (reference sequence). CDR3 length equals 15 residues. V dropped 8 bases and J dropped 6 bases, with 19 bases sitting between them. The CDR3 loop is CASAFSGKGDEKLFF. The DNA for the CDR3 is TGTGCCAGCGCTTTCTCTGGGAAGGGGGATGAAAAACTGTTTTTT.

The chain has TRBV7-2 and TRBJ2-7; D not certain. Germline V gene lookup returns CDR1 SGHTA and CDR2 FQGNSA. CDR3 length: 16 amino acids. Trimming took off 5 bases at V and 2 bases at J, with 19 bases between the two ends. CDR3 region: CASSPFTSGRPYEQYF. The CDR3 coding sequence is TGTGCCAGCAGCCCCTTCACGTCGGGTCGGCCCTACGAGCAGTACTTC.

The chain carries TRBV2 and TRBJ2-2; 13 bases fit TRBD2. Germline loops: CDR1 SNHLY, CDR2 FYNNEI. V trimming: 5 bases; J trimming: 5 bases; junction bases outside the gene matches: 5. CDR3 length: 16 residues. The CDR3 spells CASSLLAGGRTGELFF. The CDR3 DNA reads TGTGCCAGCAGTTTACTAGCGGGGGGGAGAACCGGGGAGCTGTTTTTT.

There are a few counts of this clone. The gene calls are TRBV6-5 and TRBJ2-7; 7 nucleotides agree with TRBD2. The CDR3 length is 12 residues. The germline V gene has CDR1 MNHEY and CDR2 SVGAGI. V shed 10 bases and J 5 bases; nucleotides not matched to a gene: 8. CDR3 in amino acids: CATGRGRDEQYF. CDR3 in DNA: TGTGCCACGGGGAGAGGGAGGGACGAGCAGTACTTC.

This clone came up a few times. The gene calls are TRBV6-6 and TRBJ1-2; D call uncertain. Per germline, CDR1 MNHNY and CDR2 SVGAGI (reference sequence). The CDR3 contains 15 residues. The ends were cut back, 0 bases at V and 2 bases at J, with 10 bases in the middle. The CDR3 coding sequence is TGTGCCAGCAGTTACTCGATAAGGGCCAACTATGGCTACACCTTC. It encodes CASSYSIRANYGYTF.

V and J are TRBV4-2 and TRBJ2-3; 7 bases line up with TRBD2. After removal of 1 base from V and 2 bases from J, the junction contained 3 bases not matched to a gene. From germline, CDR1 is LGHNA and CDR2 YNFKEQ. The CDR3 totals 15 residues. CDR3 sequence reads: CASSQGGGSTDTQYF. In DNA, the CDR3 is TGTGCCAGCAGCCAAGGGGGGGGATCCACAGATACGCAGTATTTT.

The CDR3 DNA is TGTGCCTGGTGCCCCGGACAGGGGGGAAATTCACCCCTCCACTTT. Protein: CAWCPGQGGNSPLHF. The chain is built from TRBV30 and TRBJ1-6; 10 bases are shared with TRBD1. This CDR3 region has 15 residues. Germline V gives CDR1 GTSNPN, CDR2 SVGIG (reference sequence). Losses at the gene ends were 5 bases for V and 7 bases for J; bases not matched to a gene: 8.

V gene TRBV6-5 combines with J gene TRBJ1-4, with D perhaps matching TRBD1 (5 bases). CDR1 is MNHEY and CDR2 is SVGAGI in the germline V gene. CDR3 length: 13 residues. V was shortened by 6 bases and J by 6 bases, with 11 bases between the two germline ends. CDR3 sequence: CASRRGPDEKLFF. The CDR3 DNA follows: TGTGCCAGCAGAAGGGGCCCGGATGAAAAACTGTTTTTT.

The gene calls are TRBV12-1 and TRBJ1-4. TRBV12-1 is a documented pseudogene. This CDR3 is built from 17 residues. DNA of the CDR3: TGTGCCAGCAGCTTTGTACGGGGGGAAGGGGCTAATGAAAAACTGTTTTTT. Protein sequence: CASSFVRGEGANEKLFF.

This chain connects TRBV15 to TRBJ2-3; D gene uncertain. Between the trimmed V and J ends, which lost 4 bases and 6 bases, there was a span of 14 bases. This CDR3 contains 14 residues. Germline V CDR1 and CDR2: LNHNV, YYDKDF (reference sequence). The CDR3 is CATSTSTKGDTQYF. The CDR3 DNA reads TGTGCCACCAGCACTTCTACTAAGGGCGATACGCAGTATTTT.

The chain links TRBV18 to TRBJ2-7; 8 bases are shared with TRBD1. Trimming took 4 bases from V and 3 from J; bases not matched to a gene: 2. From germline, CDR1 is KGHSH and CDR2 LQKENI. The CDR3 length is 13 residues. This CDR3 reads CASSRGQGYEQYF. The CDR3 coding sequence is TGTGCCAGCTCACGAGGACAGGGCTACGAGCAGTACTTC.

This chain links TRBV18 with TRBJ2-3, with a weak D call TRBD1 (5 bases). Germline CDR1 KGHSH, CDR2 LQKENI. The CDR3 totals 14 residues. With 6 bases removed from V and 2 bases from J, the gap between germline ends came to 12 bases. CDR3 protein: CASSPQGNTDTQYF. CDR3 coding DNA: TGTGCCAGCTCGCCGCAGGGCAACACAGATACGCAGTATTTT.